The T cell receptor (beta chain) under discussion was sequenced for a study of T cells in tuberculosis. Study-wide background: In South Africa, adults with active tuberculosis were compared with IGRA-negative and latently infected IGRA-positive adolescents. Study findings and constraints: A GMM-specific repertoire classifier reached approximately 90% accuracy, AUROC over 0.85. Smaller alpha distances in active tuberculosis partly reflected shorter CDR3-alpha lengths. GMM-specific TCRs were nearer to active tuberculosis alpha repertoires, suggesting expansion.

CDR1 and CDR2 (germline): SGHRS, YFSETQ. The CDR3 runs to 14 residues. Trimming shortened V by 0 bases and J by 4 bases, and 7 bases separated the two germline ends. TCRdb's copy holds only in-frame clones and misses some; the assay was immunoSEQ multiplex PCR. This sample has some 34,000 clones; over 90% occur once, and the top ten carry over 6.5%. As for this clone: Its antigen is still unknown.

The sequence was obtained from a donor between 10 and 35 years old with latent tuberculosis or without tuberculosis infection. The chain recombines TRBV5-1 with TRBJ1-4; D gene ambiguous. Sequences were obtained from PBMCs. CDR3 bases: TGCGCCAGCAGCTTGGACAGCCTTAATGAAAAACTGTTTTTT. This translates into CASSLDSLNEKLFF. The full variable domain, with the rest looked up from reference TRBV5-1 and TRBJ1-4, is KAGVTQTPRYLIKTRGQQVTLSCSPISGHRSVSWYQQTPGQGLQFLFEYFSETQRNKGNFPGRFSGRQFSNSRSEMNVSTLELGDSALYLCASSLDSLNEKLFFGSGTQLSVL.